This is a list of T cell receptor beta chains from one sample in a study of control samples from healthy donors and cancer patients. TCRdb keeps only in-frame clones here, not all; method: immunoSEQ multiplex PCR. This table has around 95,000 clones, roughly 90% appearing once. The sequenced sample consisted of blood. The receptors derive from a woman aged 45 to 65 in good health. The CDR3 runs from the conserved cysteine through the conserved F or W. D genes are given only for firm matches. Rows give clone size only sometimes, using once, few, many, or a class for an expanded clone.

V gene: TRBV4-3
D gene: -
J gene: TRBJ2-4
clone size: -
CDR3 protein: CASSQDPHRVSSTRGDIQYF
CDR3 DNA: TGCGCCAGCAGCCAAGATCCCCATCGGGTATCTTCGACTAGAGGGGACATTCAGTACTTC

V gene: TRBV12-3/TRBV12-4
D gene: -
J gene: TRBJ2-1
clone size: -
CDR3 protein: CASSRQVSEQFF
CDR3 DNA: TGTGCCAGCAGCCGACAGGTTAGTGAGCAGTTCTTC

V gene: TRBV3-1/TRBV3-2
D gene: TRBD1
J gene: TRBJ1-1
clone size: -
CDR3 protein: CASSPRDRGGEAFF
CDR3 DNA: TGTGCCAGCTCCCCCCGGGACAGGGGAGGGGAAGCTTTCTTT

V gene: TRBV2
D gene: TRBD1
J gene: TRBJ1-2
clone size: -
CDR3 protein: CASRPRTGGYTF
CDR3 DNA: TGTGCCAGCAGACCCAGGACAGGTGGCTACACCTTC

V gene: TRBV21-1
D gene: -
J gene: TRBJ2-5
clone size: -
CDR3 protein: CASSKQVSGETQYF
CDR3 DNA: TGTGCCAGCAGCAAACAGGTAAGCGGAGAGACCCAGTACTTC

V gene: TRBV5-6
D gene: TRBD2
J gene: TRBJ2-3
clone size: once
CDR3 protein: CASSPSPSGADTQYF
CDR3 DNA: TGTGCCAGCAGCCCCAGCCCTAGCGGAGCAGATACGCAGTATTTT

V gene: TRBV4-3
D gene: -
J gene: TRBJ2-3
clone size: -
CDR3 protein: CASSHPPRQIVTDTQYF
CDR3 DNA: TGCGCCAGCAGCCATCCTCCCCGGCAGATCGTAACAGATACGCAGTATTTT

V gene: TRBV19
D gene: -
J gene: TRBJ1-5
clone size: -
CDR3 protein: CASNAPNNQPQHF
CDR3 DNA: TGTGCCAGCAATGCCCCGAACAATCAGCCCCAGCATTTT

V gene: TRBV2
D gene: TRBD1
J gene: TRBJ2-2
clone size: -
CDR3 protein: CASSEKGQGATGELFF
CDR3 DNA: TGTGCCAGCAGTGAAAAGGGACAGGGGGCGACCGGGGAGCTGTTTTTT

V gene: TRBV21-1
D gene: -
J gene: TRBJ2-3
clone size: -
CDR3 protein: CASSKPMARLYTQYF
CDR3 DNA: TGTGCCAGCAGCAAGCCAATGGCTCGTTTATATACGCAGTATTTT

V gene: TRBV19
D gene: -
J gene: TRBJ2-7
clone size: -
CDR3 protein: CASSDRYEQYF
CDR3 DNA: TGTGCCAGTAGCGACAGGTACGAGCAGTACTTC